A selection of T cell receptor beta chains follows, all from one sample in a study of CD8+CD57+ T cells in acquired aplastic anemia. MiXCR, applied by TCRdb to the reads, yields one record per CDR3 protein. The table has 130,000 or so distinct CDR3 sequences, 41% seen once; the top ten hold over 6.5%. Sequencing was carried out using sorted CD4+, CD8+, or CD8+CD57+ T cells (not recorded which) from PBMCs. The receptor set was obtained from a human donor in good health, serving as a control. CDR3s leave out the opening cysteine and the closing phenylalanine or tryptophan. The order of the fields is V gene, J gene, D gene, CDR3 length, CDR3 protein. D genes are given only for firm matches.

TRBV27	TRBJ1-1	.	13	ASSTVGGGGPEAF
TRBV20-1	TRBJ2-1	TRBD2	12	SASPRESYNEQF
TRBV2	TRBJ2-3	TRBD2	13	ASSAGLADHRTQY
TRBV7-2	TRBJ2-7	.	11	ASSLLQYYEQY
TRBV3-1	TRBJ2-7	.	11	ASSQVSSYEQY
TRBV18	TRBJ1-5	.	13	ASSPRQGQHQPQH
TRBV14	TRBJ1-1	.	10	AGSQGTVEAF
TRBV11-2	TRBJ2-1	TRBD1	13	ASIRGTGGWNEQF
TRBV30	TRBJ1-1	TRBD1	12	AWSLGQGNTEAF
TRBV20-1	TRBJ2-5	.	12	SARDPPSRETQY
TRBV10-3	TRBJ1-5	.	10	ASRTGNQPQH
TRBV19	TRBJ1-6	.	11	ASSPRGGSPLH
TRBV9	TRBJ1-4	.	13	ASSRDGGINEKLF
TRBV25-1	TRBJ1-3	.	14	ASQAPRRHSGNTIY
TRBV20-1	TRBJ2-5	.	10	SAPGRGETQY
TRBV11-1	TRBJ1-2	.	14	ASSRPGLAGRYGYT
TRBV15	TRBJ2-1	TRBD1	13	ATSTGTGVPNEQF
TRBV20-1	TRBJ2-7	.	11	SARSRGGLGQY
TRBV5-1	TRBJ2-5	TRBD2	14	ASSPGLAGPQETQY
TRBV19	TRBJ1-2	.	11	ASSPLGSPPDT
TRBV5-4	TRBJ1-1	.	14	ASSLPIGQGKTEAF
TRBV2	TRBJ2-5	.	8	ASRAGTQY
TRBV10-2	TRBJ1-5	.	10	ASRKGTEPQH
TRBV30	TRBJ2-1	.	11	AWTWDVGDEQF
TRBV12-3/TRBV12-4	TRBJ1-1	.	11	ASSQLRGPGAF
TRBV7-8	TRBJ2-7	.	12	ASSVRDGSYEQY
TRBV10-1	TRBJ1-1	.	15	AVQAQGVGQMNAEAF
TRBV24-1	TRBJ2-5	TRBD1	12	ATTRGQGRETQY
TRBV6-1	TRBJ1-6	TRBD1	13	ASSPQGGAHSPLH
TRBV20-1	TRBJ2-7	.	10	SARTGWNEQY
TRBV6-1	TRBJ1-5	.	15	ASSEALVAVSNQPQH
TRBV2	TRBJ2-1	TRBD2	10	ATGLAGNEQF
TRBV6-1	TRBJ2-2	TRBD2	15	ASSGTSGRAIFGELF
TRBV5-1	TRBJ1-4	.	12	ASSPGTYNEKLF
TRBV2	TRBJ1-1	.	11	ASSLGGATEAS
TRBV20-1	TRBJ2-2	.	15	SARELTPTGGIGELF
TRBV5-4	TRBJ1-1	.	14	ASSPHETQVNTEAF
TRBV18	TRBJ1-1	.	10	ASSPQGTEAF
TRBV10-1	TRBJ1-6	.	13	ASSESGIYNSPLH
TRBV20-1	TRBJ2-3	.	12	SADLDGPSDTQY
TRBV28	TRBJ1-2	TRBD1	13	ASSYGDRGLFGYT
TRBV3-1	TRBJ2-7	.	14	ASSASQGLSSYEQY
TRBV3-1	TRBJ2-6	TRBD2	17	ASSPGPGGGLSGANVLT
TRBV6-1	TRBJ1-5	.	12	ASRTGGTLQPQH
TRBV11-1	TRBJ2-1	.	14	ASSPFRDSLYNEQF
TRBV5-1	TRBJ1-6	TRBD1	13	ASSLQGAGNSPLH
TRBV11-1	TRBJ2-1	.	13	ASSRLGSSYNEQF
TRBV7-7	.	.	13	ASGLEGSKSGTQY
TRBV9	TRBJ1-2	TRBD1	12	ASSNGTGIYGYT
TRBV10-3	.	TRBD2	13	AISASGSSYNEQY